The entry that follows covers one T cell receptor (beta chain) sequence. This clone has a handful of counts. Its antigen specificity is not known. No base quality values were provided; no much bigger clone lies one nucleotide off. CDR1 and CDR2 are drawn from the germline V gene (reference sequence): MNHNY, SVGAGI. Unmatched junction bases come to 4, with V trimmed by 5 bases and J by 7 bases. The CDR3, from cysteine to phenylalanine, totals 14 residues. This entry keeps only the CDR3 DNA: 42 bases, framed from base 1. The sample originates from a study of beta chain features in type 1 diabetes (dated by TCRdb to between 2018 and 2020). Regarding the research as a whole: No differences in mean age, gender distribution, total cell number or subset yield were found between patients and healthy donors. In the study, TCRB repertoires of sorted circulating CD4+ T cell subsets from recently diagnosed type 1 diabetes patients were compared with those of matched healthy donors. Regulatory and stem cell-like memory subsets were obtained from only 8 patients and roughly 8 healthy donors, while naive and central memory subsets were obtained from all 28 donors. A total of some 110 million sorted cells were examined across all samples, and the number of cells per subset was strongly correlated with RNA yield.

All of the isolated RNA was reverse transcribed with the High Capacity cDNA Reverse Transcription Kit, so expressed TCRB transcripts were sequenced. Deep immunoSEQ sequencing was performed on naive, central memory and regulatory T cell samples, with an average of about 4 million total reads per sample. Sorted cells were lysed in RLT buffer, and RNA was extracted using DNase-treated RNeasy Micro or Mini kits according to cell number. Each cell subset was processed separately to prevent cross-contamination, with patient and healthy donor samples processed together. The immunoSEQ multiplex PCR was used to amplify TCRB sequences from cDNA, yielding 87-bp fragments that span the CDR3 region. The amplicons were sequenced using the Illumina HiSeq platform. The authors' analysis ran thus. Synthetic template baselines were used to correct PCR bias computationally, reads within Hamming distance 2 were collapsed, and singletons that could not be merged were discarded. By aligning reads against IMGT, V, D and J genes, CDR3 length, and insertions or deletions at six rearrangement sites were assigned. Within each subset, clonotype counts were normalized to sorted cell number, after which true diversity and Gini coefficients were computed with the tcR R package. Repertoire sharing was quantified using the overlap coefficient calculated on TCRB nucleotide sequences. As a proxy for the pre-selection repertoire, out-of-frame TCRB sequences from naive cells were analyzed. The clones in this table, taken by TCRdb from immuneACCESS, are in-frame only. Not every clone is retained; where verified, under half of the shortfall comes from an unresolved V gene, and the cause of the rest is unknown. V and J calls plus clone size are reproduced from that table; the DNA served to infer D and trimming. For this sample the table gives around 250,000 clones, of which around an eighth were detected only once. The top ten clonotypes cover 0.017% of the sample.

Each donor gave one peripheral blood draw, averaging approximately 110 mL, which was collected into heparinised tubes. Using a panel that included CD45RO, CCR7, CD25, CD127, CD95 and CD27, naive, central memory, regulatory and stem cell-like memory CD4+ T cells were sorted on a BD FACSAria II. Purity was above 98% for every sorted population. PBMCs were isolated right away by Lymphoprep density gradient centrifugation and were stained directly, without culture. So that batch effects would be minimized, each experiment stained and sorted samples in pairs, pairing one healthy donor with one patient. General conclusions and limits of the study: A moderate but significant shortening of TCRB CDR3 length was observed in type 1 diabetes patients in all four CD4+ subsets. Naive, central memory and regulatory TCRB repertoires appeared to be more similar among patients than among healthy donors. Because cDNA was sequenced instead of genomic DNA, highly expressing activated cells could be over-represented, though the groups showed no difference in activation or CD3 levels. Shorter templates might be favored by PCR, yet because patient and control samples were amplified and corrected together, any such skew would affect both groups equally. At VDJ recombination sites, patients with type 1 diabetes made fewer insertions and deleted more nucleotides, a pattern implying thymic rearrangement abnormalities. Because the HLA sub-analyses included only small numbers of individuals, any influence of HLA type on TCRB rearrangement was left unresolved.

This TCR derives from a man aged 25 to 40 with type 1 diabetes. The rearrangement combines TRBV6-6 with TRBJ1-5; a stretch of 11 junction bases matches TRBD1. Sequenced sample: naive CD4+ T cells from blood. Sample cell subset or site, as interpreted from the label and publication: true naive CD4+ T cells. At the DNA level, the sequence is TGTGCCAGCAGTACGGGACAGGGGGAACAGCCCCAGCATTTT. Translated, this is CASSTGQGEQPQHF.